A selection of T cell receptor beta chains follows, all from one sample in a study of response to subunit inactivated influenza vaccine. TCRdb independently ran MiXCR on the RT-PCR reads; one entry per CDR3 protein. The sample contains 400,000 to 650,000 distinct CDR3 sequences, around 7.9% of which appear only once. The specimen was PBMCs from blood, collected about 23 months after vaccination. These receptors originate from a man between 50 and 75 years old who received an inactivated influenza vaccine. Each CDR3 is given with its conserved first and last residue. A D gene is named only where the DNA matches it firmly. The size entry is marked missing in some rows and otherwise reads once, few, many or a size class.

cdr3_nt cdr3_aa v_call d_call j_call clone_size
TGTGCCAGCAGCTTATTCATACTAGCGGACACTAGCACAGATACGCAGTATTTT CASSLFILADTSTDTQYF TRBV7-3 TRBD2 TRBJ2-3 few
TGTGCCAGCAGCCGTAGCGAAACAGGGGGATCTCGCCATGGCTACACCTTC CASSRSETGGSRHGYTF TRBV12-3/TRBV12-4 TRBD1 TRBJ1-2 few
TGTGCCAGCAGGTCAAGCGGGGAGCTGTTTTTT CASRSSGELFF TRBV6-5 . TRBJ2-2 few
TGTGCCAGCAGACAGGGGTCCCTTAACAATGAGCAGTTCTTC CASRQGSLNNEQFF TRBV6-2/TRBV6-3 TRBD1 TRBJ2-1 many
TGCAGTGCTCCATTGACAGGGACCTTCTACAATGAGCAGTTCTTC CSAPLTGTFYNEQFF TRBV20-1 TRBD1 TRBJ2-1 few
TGCAGTGCTAGTAATTGGGCCGGACGGAAGAACACTGAAGCTTTCTTT CSASNWAGRKNTEAFF TRBV20-1 . TRBJ1-1 .
TGCAGTGCTAGAGTAACAGGGCGGCCCTACGAGCAGTACTTC CSARVTGRPYEQYF TRBV20-1 . TRBJ2-7 many
TGTGCCAGCAGCTTGTCGTCGGGGTCTCTCGAGACCCAGTACTTC CASSLSSGSLETQYF TRBV7-2 . TRBJ2-5 .
TGCGCCAGCAGCAAAGGAGATGCGGGATACAATGAGCAGTTCTTC CASSKGDAGYNEQFF TRBV5-1 . TRBJ2-1 many
TGTGCCAGCAGCCAAGATCTTGGGGACGGGGCCAACGTCCTGACTTTC CASSQDLGDGANVLTF TRBV3-1 . TRBJ2-6 few
TGTGCCAGCAGGGTCGACAGGGTTGGTGAAGCTTTCTTT CASRVDRVGEAFF TRBV2 TRBD1 TRBJ1-1 many
TGTGCCAGCAGTTTCCAAAAAGTCGGGACAGGGAATTTCTATGAGCAGTTCTTC CASSFQKVGTGNFYEQFF TRBV6-5 TRBD1 TRBJ2-1 few
TGTGCCAGCTCCCATCCGGGGGAGACAGATACGCAGTATTTT CASSHPGETDTQYF TRBV6-1 . TRBJ2-3 .
TGCGCCAGCAGTATAGATCCCGGGGGTGCTGGAAACACCATATATTTT CASSIDPGGAGNTIYF TRBV5-1 . TRBJ1-3 few
TGCAGTGCTAAAGACTGGATCTCCTACGAGCAGTACTTC CSAKDWISYEQYF TRBV20-1 . TRBJ2-7 .
TGTGCCAGCTCACCCCGGGACGGCTATGAAAAACTGTTTTTT CASSPRDGYEKLFF TRBV18 . TRBJ1-4 .
TGTGCCAGCTCGGGGACCAAGGGGGCAGCCAAAAACATTCAGTACTTC CASSGTKGAAKNIQYF TRBV18 TRBD1 TRBJ2-4 many
TGTGCCAGCAGCCCGGGACCGTTACGGTACAATGAGCAGTTCTTC CASSPGPLRYNEQFF TRBV11-3 . TRBJ2-1 .
TGTGCCAGCAGCTTAGAGACTCTCAGTACCGGGGAGCTGTTTTTT CASSLETLSTGELFF TRBV11-2 . TRBJ2-2 many
TGTGCCAGCAGACAGTCGGGGGCCACCGGGGAGCTGTTTTTT CASRQSGATGELFF TRBV7-2 . TRBJ2-2 few
TGTGCCAGCAGTCTCTCGGGACTCGGCGAAAACATTCAGTACTTC CASSLSGLGENIQYF TRBV6-2/TRBV6-3 . TRBJ2-4 .
TGCAGCGTTCATGGCCTGAAATCCTACAATGAGCAGTTCTTC CSVHGLKSYNEQFF TRBV29-1 . TRBJ2-1 few
TGTGCCAGCAAAGGTTACGGCTCCTACAATGAGCAGTTCTTC CASKGYGSYNEQFF TRBV2 . TRBJ2-1 .
TGTGCCACGGGGACAGGCTCCTATAATTCACCCCTCCACTTT CATGTGSYNSPLHF TRBV6-1 TRBD1 TRBJ1-6 few
TGTGCCACCTCGGACAGGCCAAATGAGCAGTTCTTC CATSDRPNEQFF TRBV6-2/TRBV6-3 TRBD1 TRBJ2-1 .
TGTGCCAGCAGCCGAAGAACCGGGACAGGCCTCAATCAGCCCCAGCATTTT CASSRRTGTGLNQPQHF TRBV28 TRBD1 TRBJ1-5 .
TGCAGTGCTAGAGTTACCCAGGGGAACACTGAAGCTTTCTTT CSARVTQGNTEAFF TRBV20-1 . TRBJ1-1 few
TGTGCCAGCAGACAGCCTAGCACAGATACGCAGTATTTT CASRQPSTDTQYF TRBV6-6 . TRBJ2-3 .
TGTGCCAGCGGGCGACAGGGGGTAGAGCAGTTCTTC CASGRQGVEQFF TRBV6-2/TRBV6-3 TRBD1 TRBJ2-1 few
TGTGCCAGCAGCTTTGGGGCTGGAAACACCATATATTTT CASSFGAGNTIYF TRBV7-2 . TRBJ1-3 few
TGCGCCAGCAGCCAAGGAAGGGAAACGGGAGGCAAAAACATTCAGTACTTC CASSQGRETGGKNIQYF TRBV4-1 TRBD2 TRBJ2-4 many
TGTGCCAGCACAAGGGACAGGGGGTCGTGGGGTGTCCTGACTTTC CASTRDRGSWGVLTF TRBV12-3/TRBV12-4 TRBD1 TRBJ2-6 few
TGTGCCAGCAGCTTAAGCGGGCAGAATGTGGGCTACACCTTC CASSLSGQNVGYTF TRBV11-2 . TRBJ1-2 .
TGTGCCAGCAGTTACTCGTCAGATAGCAATCAGCCCCAGCATTTT CASSYSSDSNQPQHF TRBV6-5 . TRBJ1-5 many
TGTGCCAGCAGTTTAGCCTACGACAGCCCCGAGCAGTACTTC CASSLAYDSPEQYF TRBV12-3/TRBV12-4 . TRBJ2-7 .
TGTGCCACCAGTGACCCGGGACAGTTAAGCGCCGAGCAGTTCTTC CATSDPGQLSAEQFF TRBV24-1 TRBD1 TRBJ2-1 .
TGTGCCAGCAGCAAGGGGGACCACAGCACAGATACGCAGTATTTT CASSKGDHSTDTQYF TRBV3-1 . TRBJ2-3 .
TGTGCCAGCTCACCTCTGGGACAGGGAACCGGGGAGCTGTTTTTT CASSPLGQGTGELFF TRBV18 TRBD1 TRBJ2-2 .
TGTGCCAGCAGTCGACGACCGCAGGAGCAGTACTTC CASSRRPQEQYF TRBV12-3/TRBV12-4 . TRBJ2-7 many
TGTGCCAGCAACCAAGGTGTAGTAAGGAATGAAAAACTGTTTTTT CASNQGVVRNEKLFF TRBV6-4 . TRBJ1-4 few
TGCGCCAGCAGCCCGGGACTTCTTGAGGAGCAGTACTTC CASSPGLLEEQYF TRBV5-1 . TRBJ2-7 few